This T cell receptor beta chain derives from a study of T cell responses to AZD1222 COVID-19 vaccine. TCRdb keeps only in-frame clones here, not all; method: immunoSEQ multiplex PCR. The sample consists of about 220,000 clones, under 95% of them appearing once. As to this clone: Its matching antigen is unknown.

V was trimmed by 2 bases and J by 7 bases, leaving 9 bases between them. The CDR3 is made up of 12 amino acids. The V gene's germline CDR1 is SGHDT and CDR2 YYEEEE. Notes on the study in general: The donor group comprised mostly white British people and more females; the analysis possibly underestimated clonal diversity. The repertoires were collected only after the peak T cell response. Seropositivity was recorded at baseline in only a handful of AZD1222 recipients. Targets within unmutated variant regions were reportedly found for nearly half of spike-specific TCRs.

The chain combines TRBV5-6 with TRBJ1-1; tentative D call: TRBD1 (5 bases). This TCR was sampled from an adult in good health. The starting material was peripheral blood, obtained on day 0 of MenACWY control vaccination. The CDR3 DNA sequence: TGTGCCAGCAGCTTAAGGACACTTGAAGCTTTCTTT. Protein product: CASSLRTLEAFF. The variable domain in full, with the rest retrieved from reference TRBV5-6 and TRBJ1-1, is DAGVTQSPTHLIKTRGQQVTLRCSPKSGHDTVSWYQQALGQGPQFIFQYYEEEERQRGNFPDRFSGHQFPNYSSELNVNALLLGDSALYLCASSLRTLEAFFGQGTRLTVV.